A single sample is the source of the 20 T cell receptor beta chains below, sequenced in a study of cytomegalovirus exposure and HLA in healthy donors. Primers included in the PCR were 60 Vbeta and 13 Jbeta primers. The repertoire was sequenced with immunoSEQ multiplex PCR; TCRdb's copy has only in-frame clones and lacks some. The sample has roughly 110,000 clones, 55% to 85% seen once. Sequencing was done on a sample of PBMCs. These receptors originate from a man in his thirties or forties in good health and CMV-seronegative.

The chain carries TRBV19 and TRBJ1-2; D perhaps matches TRBD1 (5 bases). With 4 bases removed from V and 4 bases from J, the gap between germline ends came to 13 bases. The CDR3 sequence is 14 residues long. CDR1 is LNHDA and CDR2 is SQIVND in the germline V gene (reference sequence). As DNA, the CDR3 is TGTGCCAGTAGTAACCCGGACACCCCCTATGGCTACACCTTC. This codes for CASSNPDTPYGYTF. The full variable domain, in which reference TRBV19 and TRBJ1-2 provide the parts outside the CDR3, is DGGITQSPKYLFRKEGQNVTLSCEQNLNHDAMYWYRQDPGQGLRLIYYSQIVNDFQKGDIAEGYSVSREKKESFPLTVTSAQKNPTAFYLCASSNPDTPYGYTFGSGTRLTVV.

The chain carries TRBV2 and TRBJ1-4, with D perhaps TRBD1 (5 bases). This CDR3 has 14 residues. In germline, CDR1 is SNHLY, CDR2 FYNNEI. V lost 7 bases and J 4 bases, leaving 13 bases between the germline ends. The CDR3 DNA reads as TGTGCCAGCACCGGCAGGGCTAGTAATGAAAAACTGTTTTTT. This gives the protein CASTGRASNEKLFF.

V gene TRBV7-8 combines with J gene TRBJ2-2, with 9 bases identical to TRBD1. The CDR3 contains 15 residues. Germline V CDR1 and CDR2: SGHVS, FQNEAQ. The V segment lost 2 bases and the J segment 9 bases; nucleotides outside the gene matches: 7. CDR3 sequence reads: CASSLLRDRVRELFF. As DNA, the CDR3 is TGTGCCAGCAGCTTATTGAGGGACAGGGTTCGGGAGCTGTTTTTT.

The chain couples TRBV4-1 to TRBJ1-6, with unresolved D. The CDR3 spans 16 residues. Germline loops: CDR1 MGHRA, CDR2 YSYEKL. Deletions cut 0 bases from V and 0 bases from J, with 6 bases between. The CDR3 DNA reads as TGCGCCAGCAGCCAAGAACCGGGCTCCTATAATTCACCCCTCCACTTT. Amino acids: CASSQEPGSYNSPLHF.

This clone was found a few times. CDR3 loop: CASSEARDTRGEKLFF. The CDR3 nucleotides are TGTGCCAGCAGTGAAGCCCGGGACACCCGAGGTGAAAAACTGTTTTTT. This chain uses TRBV2 with TRBJ1-4; D possibly corresponds to TRBD1 (6 bases). The CDR3 is made up of 16 amino acids. The ends were cut back, 0 bases at V and 7 bases at J, with 15 bases in the middle. The V gene's germline CDR1 is SNHLY and CDR2 FYNNEI.

This clone was observed a single time. The CDR3 sequence: CALTVLAGANEQFF. The CDR3 DNA sequence: TGTGCCTTAACGGTGCTAGCGGGGGCCAATGAGCAGTTCTTC. The rearrangement links TRBV30 to TRBJ2-1, with TRBD2 matching 10 bases. The J segment lost 6 bases and the V segment lost 7 bases, leaving 9 bases of the junction unmatched. The CDR3 has 14 residues. Germline CDR1 GTSNPN, CDR2 SVGIG (reference sequence).

V usage is TRBV11-2 and J usage is TRBJ1-1; 8 nucleotides align to TRBD1. Germline V gene lookup returns CDR1 SGHAT and CDR2 FQNNGV. CDR3 length equals 15 residues. Trimming at V came to 2 bases and at J to 5 bases, leaving 7 bases not matched to a gene. The CDR3 nucleotides read TGTGCCAGCAGCTTACAGGGGGCAGGGGAAACTGAAGCTTTCTTT. Protein sequence: CASSLQGAGETEAFF.

The chain couples TRBV4-1 to TRBJ1-2, with a possible D match to TRBD1 (6 bases). Between the trimmed V and J ends, which lost 0 bases and 5 bases, there was a span of 10 bases. Germline V gene data show CDR1 as MGHRA and CDR2 as YSYEKL. This CDR3 is 14 amino acids long. The CDR3 bases are TGCGCCAGCAGCCAAGATCCGCAGGGGTATGGCTACACCTTC. It translates to CASSQDPQGYGYTF.

V usage is TRBV7-3 and J usage is TRBJ2-6; D is uncertain. The CDR3 is 15 amino acids. Trimming shortened V by 5 bases and J by 0 bases, and 8 bases separated the two germline ends. Germline V gives CDR1 SGHTA, CDR2 FQGTGA. CDR3: CASSPSYSGANVLTF. The CDR3 coding sequence is TGTGCCAGCAGCCCGAGCTACTCTGGGGCCAACGTCCTGACTTTC. Filled out from reference TRBV7-3 and TRBJ2-6, the complete variable domain reads GAGVSQTPSNKVTEKGKYVELRCDPISGHTALYWYRQSLGQGPEFLIYFQGTGAADDSGLPNDRFFAVRPEGSVSTLKIQRTERGDSAVYLCASSPSYSGANVLTFGAGSRLTVL.

This rearrangement joins TRBV19 to TRBJ2-5; weak D call: TRBD2 (5 bases). CDR1 and CDR2 (germline): LNHDA, SQIVND (reference sequence). The ends were cut back, 3 bases at V and 2 bases at J, with 7 bases in the middle. CDR3 length: 13 residues. The CDR3 region has the DNA TGTGCCAGTAGTATGGAGGCACAAGAGACCCAGTACTTC. Protein product: CASSMEAQETQYF. Full variable domain (missing parts from reference TRBV19 and TRBJ2-5): DGGITQSPKYLFRKEGQNVTLSCEQNLNHDAMYWYRQDPGQGLRLIYYSQIVNDFQKGDIAEGYSVSREKKESFPLTVTSAQKNPTAFYLCASSMEAQETQYFGPGTRLLVL.

J is TRBJ2-5 and V is TRBV18; D may be TRBD1 (5 bases). The V gene's germline CDR1 is KGHSH and CDR2 LQKENI. This CDR3 spans 12 amino acids. Trimming took off 2 bases at V and 11 bases at J, with 12 bases between the two ends. The CDR3 sequence: CASSPIGDEQYF. Written as DNA, the CDR3 is TGTGCCAGCTCACCAATAGGGGATGAGCAGTACTTC.

V gene TRBV19 combines with J gene TRBJ2-5; 11 nucleotides match TRBD2. With 7 bases clipped from V and 1 base from J, the junction kept 8 bases outside the gene matches. The length of the CDR3 is 16 residues. Germline lookup yields CDR1 LNHDA and CDR2 SQIVND (reference sequence). The CDR3 sequence is CASNSRLAGSQETQYF. The CDR3 coding sequence is TGTGCCAGTAATTCAAGACTAGCGGGAAGCCAAGAGACCCAGTACTTC.

The chain couples TRBV6-1 to TRBJ2-5; possibly TRBD2 for D (6 bases). The CDR3 sequence is 14 residues long. Germline assignment: CDR1 MNHNS and CDR2 SASEGT. Trimming pared 3 bases from V and 2 bases from J, leaving 10 bases between. The CDR3 spells CASSEGGLQETQYF. The CDR3 DNA reads as TGTGCCAGCAGTGAGGGAGGATTGCAAGAGACCCAGTACTTC.

The CDR3 protein is CASSEYNRGLGNTIYF. DNA of the CDR3: TGTGCCAGCAGTGAATATAACAGGGGGCTTGGAAACACCATATATTTT. The chain uses TRBV25-1 and TRBJ1-3; 9 bases are a match to TRBD1. Per the germline V gene, CDR1 is MGHDK and CDR2 is SYGVNS. The J segment lost 3 bases and the V segment lost 0 bases, leaving 3 bases of the junction unmatched. This CDR3 is 16 amino acids long.

The chain carries TRBV5-1 and TRBJ2-5; 8 bases map to TRBD1. Germline trimming cut 4 bases from V and 5 bases from J; bases unmatched to any gene: 7. The V gene's germline CDR1 is SGHRS and CDR2 YFSETQ. This CDR3 has 14 amino acids. Written as DNA, the CDR3 is TGCGCCAGCAGCCAGGGGGCGAGTAGGGAGACCCAGTACTTC. Translation gives CASSQGASRETQYF.

The J gene is TRBJ2-5, the V gene TRBV6-5; no definite D call. The CDR3 runs to 14 residues. Germline CDR1 MNHEY, CDR2 SVGAGI. Trimming shortened V by 2 bases and J by 5 bases, and 12 bases separated the two germline ends. CDR3 sequence reads: CASSYAPTGETQYF. The CDR3 DNA follows: TGTGCCAGCAGTTACGCCCCCACCGGGGAGACCCAGTACTTC.

The chain joins TRBV29-1 to TRBJ2-3; 7 positions match TRBD1. V gave up 0 bases and J gave up 5 bases; unmatched junction bases: 20. Germline assignment: CDR1 SQVTM and CDR2 ANQGSEA. The CDR3 is 19 amino acids. CDR3 protein: CSVEERVRFTTGRKDTQYF. In DNA form, the CDR3 reads TGCAGCGTTGAAGAACGTGTTAGATTTACGACAGGGCGGAAAGATACGCAGTATTTT.

The chain couples TRBV7-8 to TRBJ2-3; 10 nucleotides align to TRBD1. V dropped 2 bases and J dropped 1; count of bases not matched to a gene: 3. CDR3 size: 16 residues. Germline-derived CDR1 and CDR2 are SGHVS and FQNEAQ. In nucleotides, the CDR3 is TGTGCCAGCAGCTTACTTGGGACAGGGGGCACAGATACGCAGTATTTT. As protein: CASSLLGTGGTDTQYF.

The J gene is TRBJ1-1, the V gene TRBV5-1; possibly TRBD1 for D (5 bases). Trimming removed 5 bases from V and 1 base from J, with 15 bases in between. CDR1 SGHRS and CDR2 YFSETQ come from the germline V gene. The length of the CDR3 is 15 residues. The CDR3 DNA is TGCGCCAGCAGTAGCATGGGGGGAAAGAACACTGAAGCTTTCTTT. Encoded protein: CASSSMGGKNTEAFF.

This clone came up a few times. This rearrangement joins TRBV4-1 to TRBJ2-4, with TRBD1 identical over 8 bases. From germline, CDR1 is MGHRA and CDR2 YSYEKL. Trimming removed 4 bases from V and 1 base from J; junction bases left unmatched: 15. The CDR3 spans 19 residues. The CDR3 sequence is CASSRNTKDREWAKNIQYF. The DNA of the CDR3 is TGCGCCAGCAGCCGGAACACAAAGGACAGGGAATGGGCCAAAAACATTCAGTACTTC.